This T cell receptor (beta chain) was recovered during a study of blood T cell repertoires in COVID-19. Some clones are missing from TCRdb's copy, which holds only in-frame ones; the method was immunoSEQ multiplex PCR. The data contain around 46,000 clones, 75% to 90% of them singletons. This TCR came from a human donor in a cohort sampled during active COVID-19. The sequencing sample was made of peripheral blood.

The CDR3 DNA follows: TGTGCCAGCAGCTCCTCAGGGGTGAGGCAGTACTTC. As protein: CASSSSGVRQYF. The rearrangement uses TRBV11-2 and TRBJ2-7; TRBD1 is a possible D gene (6 bases). Germline V lookup: CDR1 SGHAT, CDR2 FQNNGV. V shed 4 bases and J shed 9 bases, with 13 bases lying between them. CDR3 length: 12 residues.